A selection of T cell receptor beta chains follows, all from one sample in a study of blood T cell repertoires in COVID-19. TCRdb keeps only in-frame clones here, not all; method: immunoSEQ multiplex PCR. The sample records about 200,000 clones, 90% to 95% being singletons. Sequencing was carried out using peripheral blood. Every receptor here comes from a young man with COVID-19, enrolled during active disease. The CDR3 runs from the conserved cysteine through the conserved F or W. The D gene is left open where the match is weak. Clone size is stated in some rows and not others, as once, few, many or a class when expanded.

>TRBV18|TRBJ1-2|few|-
TGTGCCAGCTCACCAGTCACAGAAATTAACTATGGCTACACCTTC
CASSPVTEINYGYTF
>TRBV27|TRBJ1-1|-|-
TGTGCCAGCAGTTTAGGTGGGTTTAGCCTTGAAGCTTTCTTT
CASSLGGFSLEAFF
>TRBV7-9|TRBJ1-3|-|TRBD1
TGTGCCAGCAGCTTAACAGGGGAAGGCACCATATATTTT
CASSLTGEGTIYF
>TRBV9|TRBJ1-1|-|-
TGTGCCAGCAGCGATGCAGTGAACACTGAAGCTTTCTTT
CASSDAVNTEAFF
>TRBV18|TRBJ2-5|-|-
TGTGCCAGCTCAAACGGGGGGCCCCAAGAGACCCAGTACTTC
CASSNGGPQETQYF
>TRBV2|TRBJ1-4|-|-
TGTGCCAGCAGTGAAGCCGGCAAACAGAAACTGTTTTTT
CASSEAGKQKLFF
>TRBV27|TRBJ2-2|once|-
TGTGCCAGCAGTTTCCAGGGACTGAACACCGGGGAGCTGTTTTTT
CASSFQGLNTGELFF
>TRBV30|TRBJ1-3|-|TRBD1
TGTGCCTGGAGTGTGAGACAGGGGACTTCGGGAAACACCATATATTTT
CAWSVRQGTSGNTIYF
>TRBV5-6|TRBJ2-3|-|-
TGTGCCAGCAGCCAAATAGTTGCAGATACGCAGTATTTT
CASSQIVADTQYF
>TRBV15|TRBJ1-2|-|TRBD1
TGTGCCACCAGCAGTACGACAGGGGACTATGGCTACACCTTC
CATSSTTGDYGYTF
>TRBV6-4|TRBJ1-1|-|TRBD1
TGTGCCAGCAGCCCGACAGGGAGGAACACTGAAGCTTTCTTT
CASSPTGRNTEAFF
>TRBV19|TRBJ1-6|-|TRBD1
TGTGCCACTCAACCGGCGCACAGGACAGGGCCCAGGTTGGCCTATAATTCACCCCTCCACTTT
CATQPAHRTGPRLAYNSPLHF
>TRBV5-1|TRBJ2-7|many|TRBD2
TGCGCCAGCAGTGGGGGGGGAACCTACGAGCAGTACTTC
CASSGGGTYEQYF